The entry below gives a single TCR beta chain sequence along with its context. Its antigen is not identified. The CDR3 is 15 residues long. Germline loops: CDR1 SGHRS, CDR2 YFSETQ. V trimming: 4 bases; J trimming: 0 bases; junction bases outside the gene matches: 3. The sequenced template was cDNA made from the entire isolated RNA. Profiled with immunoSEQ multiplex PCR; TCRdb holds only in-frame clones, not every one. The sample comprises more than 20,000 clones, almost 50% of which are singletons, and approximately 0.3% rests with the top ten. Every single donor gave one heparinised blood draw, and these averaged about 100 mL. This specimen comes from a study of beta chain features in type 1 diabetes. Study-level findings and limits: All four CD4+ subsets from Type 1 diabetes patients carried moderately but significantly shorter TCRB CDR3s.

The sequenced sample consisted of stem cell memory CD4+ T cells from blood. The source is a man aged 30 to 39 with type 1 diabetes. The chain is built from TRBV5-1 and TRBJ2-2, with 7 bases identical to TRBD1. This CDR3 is CASSLQGANTGELFF. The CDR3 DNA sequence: TGCGCCAGCAGCCTTCAGGGGGCGAACACCGGGGAGCTGTTTTTT.